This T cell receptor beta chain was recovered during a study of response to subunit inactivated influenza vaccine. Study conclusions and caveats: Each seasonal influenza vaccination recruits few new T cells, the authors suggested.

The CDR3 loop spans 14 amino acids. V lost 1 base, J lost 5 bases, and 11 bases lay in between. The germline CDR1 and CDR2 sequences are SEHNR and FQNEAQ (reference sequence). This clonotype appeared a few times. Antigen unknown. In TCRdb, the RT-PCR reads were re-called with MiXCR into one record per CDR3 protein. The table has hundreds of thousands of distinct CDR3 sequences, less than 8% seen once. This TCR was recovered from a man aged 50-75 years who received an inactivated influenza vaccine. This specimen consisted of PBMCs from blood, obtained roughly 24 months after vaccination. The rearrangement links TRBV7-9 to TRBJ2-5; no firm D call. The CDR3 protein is CASSLDARFETQYF. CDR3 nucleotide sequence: TGTGCCAGCAGCTTAGACGCGCGGTTTGAGACCCAGTACTTC.